This T cell receptor (beta chain) was obtained from a study of blood T cells in healthy people across ages. Roughly 10 milliliters of peripheral blood were drawn from each donor. The extraction recovered at least 5 micrograms of total RNA per sample. CDR1 is SQVTM and CDR2 is ANQGSEA in the germline V gene. Trimming left V 6 bases short and J 7 bases short, with 19 bases between. The CDR3 spans 13 residues. With a J-beta primer mix and a sample-barcoded 5' primer, a second PCR ran about 6 to 11 cycles. Each cDNA was tagged by a template-switch adaptor containing 12 random nucleotides. One entry per CDR3 protein results from TCRdb running MiXCR on the 5' RACE reads. The sample has approximately 1,000,000 distinct CDR3 sequences; less than 45% are singletons.

The TCR sequence derives from a man between 18 and 35 years old in good health. The chain is built from TRBV29-1 and TRBJ2-7, with D possibly matching TRBD2 (7 bases). Sequences were obtained from blood. The CDR3 bases are TGCAGCGTGGGATCGGGGGGCTACAATGAGCAGTACTTC. Protein product: CSVGSGGYNEQYF.